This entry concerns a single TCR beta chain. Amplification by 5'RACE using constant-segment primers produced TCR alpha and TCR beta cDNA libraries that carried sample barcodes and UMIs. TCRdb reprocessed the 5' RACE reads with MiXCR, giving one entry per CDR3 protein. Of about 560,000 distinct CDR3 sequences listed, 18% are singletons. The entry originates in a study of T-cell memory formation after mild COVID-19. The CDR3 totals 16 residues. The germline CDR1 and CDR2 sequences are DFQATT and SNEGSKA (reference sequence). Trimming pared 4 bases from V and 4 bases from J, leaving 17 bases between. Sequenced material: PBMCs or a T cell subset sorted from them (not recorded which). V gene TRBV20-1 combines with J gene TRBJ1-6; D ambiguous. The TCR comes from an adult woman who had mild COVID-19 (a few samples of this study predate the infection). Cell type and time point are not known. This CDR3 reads CSATPAGQRYNSPLHF. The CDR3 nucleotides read TGCAGTGCTACACCCGCAGGTCAACGGTATAATTCACCCCTCCACTTT.